Each of the 3 T cell receptor beta chains below was sequenced from the same sample in a study of cytomegalovirus exposure and HLA in healthy donors. Researchers ran the PCR with 60 Vbeta and 13 Jbeta primers. The table came from immunoSEQ multiplex PCR; TCRdb's copy has only in-frame clones and leaves some out. The sample holds over 200,000 clones, around 80% seen once. Sequences were obtained from PBMCs. Every receptor here comes from a woman aged 40 to 55 in good health and CMV-seronegative.

The chain employs TRBV29-1 and TRBJ2-2; 12 nucleotides agree with TRBD2. J lost 5 bases, V lost 6 bases, and 7 bases had no gene match. The CDR3 runs 15 residues. The germline CDR1 and CDR2 sequences are SQVTM and ANQGSEA. CDR3 sequence: CSVELAGGWTGELFF. CDR3 nucleotides: TGCAGCGTGGAACTAGCGGGGGGATGGACCGGGGAGCTGTTTTTT.

The J gene is TRBJ2-3, the V gene TRBV18; D ambiguous. The CDR3 is made up of 11 amino acids. Germline V CDR1 and CDR2: KGHSH, LQKENI. V lost 9 bases and J lost 0, with 4 bases in between. CDR3 bases: TGTGCCAGTCAAAGCACAGATACGCAGTATTTT. Encoded protein: CASQSTDTQYF.

The chain recombines TRBV27 with TRBJ1-5; D is unclear. Germline-derived CDR1 and CDR2 are MNHEY and SMNVEV (reference sequence). CDR3 length: 16 residues. Trimming took off 0 bases at V and 2 bases at J, with 11 bases between the two ends. The CDR3 reads CASSLSRVTGNQPQHF. The CDR3 nucleotides are TGTGCCAGCAGTTTATCGCGGGTGACGGGCAATCAGCCCCAGCATTTT.